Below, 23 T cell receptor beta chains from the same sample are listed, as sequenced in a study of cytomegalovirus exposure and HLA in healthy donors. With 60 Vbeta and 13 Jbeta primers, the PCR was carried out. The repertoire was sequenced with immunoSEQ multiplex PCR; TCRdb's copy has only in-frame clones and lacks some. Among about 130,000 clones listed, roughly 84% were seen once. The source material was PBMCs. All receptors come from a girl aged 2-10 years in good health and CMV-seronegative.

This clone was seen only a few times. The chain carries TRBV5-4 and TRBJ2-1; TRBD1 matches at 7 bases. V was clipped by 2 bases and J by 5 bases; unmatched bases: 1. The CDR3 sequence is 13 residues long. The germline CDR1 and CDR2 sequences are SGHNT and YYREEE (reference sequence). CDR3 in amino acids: CASSLGTDNEQFF. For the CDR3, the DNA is TGTGCCAGCAGCTTAGGGACAGACAATGAGCAGTTCTTC. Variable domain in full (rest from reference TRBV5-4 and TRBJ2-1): ETGVTQSPTHLIKTRGQQVTLRCSSQSGHNTVSWYQQALGQGPQFIFQYYREEENGRGNFPPRFSGLQFPNYSSELNVNALELDDSALYLCASSLGTDNEQFFGPGTRLTVL.

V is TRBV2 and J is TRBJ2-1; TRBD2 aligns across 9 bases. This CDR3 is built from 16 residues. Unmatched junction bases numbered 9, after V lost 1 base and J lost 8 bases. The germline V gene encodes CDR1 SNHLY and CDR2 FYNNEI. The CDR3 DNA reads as TGTGCCAGCAGTGAAGGATGGTCTAGCGGGATCGATGAGCAGTTCTTC. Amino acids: CASSEGWSSGIDEQFF. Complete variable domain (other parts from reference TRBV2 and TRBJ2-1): EPEVTQTPSHQVTQMGQEVILRCVPISNHLYFYWYRQILGQKVEFLVSFYNNEISEKSEIFDDQFSVERPDGSNFTLKIRSTKLEDSAMYFCASSEGWSSGIDEQFFGPGTRLTVL.

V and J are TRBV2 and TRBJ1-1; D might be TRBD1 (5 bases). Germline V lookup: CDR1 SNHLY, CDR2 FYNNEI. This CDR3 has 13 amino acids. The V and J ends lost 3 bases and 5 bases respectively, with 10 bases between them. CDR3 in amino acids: CASSDREKTEAFF. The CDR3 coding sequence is TGTGCCAGCAGTGACAGGGAAAAAACTGAAGCTTTCTTT. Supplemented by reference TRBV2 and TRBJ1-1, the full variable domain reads EPEVTQTPSHQVTQMGQEVILRCVPISNHLYFYWYRQILGQKVEFLVSFYNNEISEKSEIFDDQFSVERPDGSNFTLKIRSTKLEDSAMYFCASSDREKTEAFFGQGTRLTVV.

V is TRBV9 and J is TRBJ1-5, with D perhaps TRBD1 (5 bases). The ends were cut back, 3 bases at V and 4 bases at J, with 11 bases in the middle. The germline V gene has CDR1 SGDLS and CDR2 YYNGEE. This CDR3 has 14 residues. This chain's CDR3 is CASSGGELNQPQHF. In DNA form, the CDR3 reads TGTGCCAGCAGCGGGGGGGAACTGAATCAGCCCCAGCATTTT.

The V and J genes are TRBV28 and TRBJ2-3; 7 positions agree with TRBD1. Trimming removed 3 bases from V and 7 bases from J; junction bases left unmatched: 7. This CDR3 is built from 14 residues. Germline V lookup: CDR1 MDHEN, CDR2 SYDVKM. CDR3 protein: CASSLETGIHTQYF. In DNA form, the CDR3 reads TGTGCCAGCAGTTTGGAGACAGGGATTCATACGCAGTATTTT.

CDR3 nucleotide sequence: TGTGCCAGCAGTTTTGGGACTAGCGGGGGGTCATTCGAGCAGTACTTC. Residues: CASSFGTSGGSFEQYF. The chain employs TRBV11-2 and TRBJ2-7, with 15 bases lining up with TRBD2. Trimming cost V 6 bases and J 6 bases; bases outside gene matches: 9. This CDR3 comprises 16 residues. CDR1 and CDR2 from the germline V gene are SGHAT and FQNNGV. Variable domain in full (rest from reference TRBV11-2 and TRBJ2-7): EAGVAQSPRYKIIEKRQSVAFWCNPISGHATLYWYQQILGQGPKLLIQFQNNGVVDDSQLPKDRFSAERLKGVDSTLKIQPAKLEDSAVYLCASSFGTSGGSFEQYFGPGTRLTVT.

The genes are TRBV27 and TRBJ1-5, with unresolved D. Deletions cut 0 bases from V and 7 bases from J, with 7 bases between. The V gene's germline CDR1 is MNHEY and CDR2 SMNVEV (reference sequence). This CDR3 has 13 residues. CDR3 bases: TGTGCCAGCAGTTTATCTTGGAGGCAGCCCCAGCATTTT. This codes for CASSLSWRQPQHF.

CDR3 DNA sequence: TGTGCCAGCAGCTTAAGTTTGGGGGCTAGTACCGGGGAGCTGTTTTTT. Its protein product is CASSLSLGASTGELFF. The genes are TRBV7-3 and TRBJ2-2; tentatively, D is TRBD1 (6 bases). Trimming removed 1 base at V and 5 bases at J, with 14 bases between. CDR1 SGHTA and CDR2 FQGTGA come from the germline V gene. This CDR3 comprises 16 residues.

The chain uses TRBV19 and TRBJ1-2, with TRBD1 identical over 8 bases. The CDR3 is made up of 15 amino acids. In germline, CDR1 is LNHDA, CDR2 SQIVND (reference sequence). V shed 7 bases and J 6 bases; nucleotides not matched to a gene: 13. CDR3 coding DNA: TGTGCCAGTACTACTTTTTCAGGGGGCGTCAATGGCTACACCTTC. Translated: CASTTFSGGVNGYTF.

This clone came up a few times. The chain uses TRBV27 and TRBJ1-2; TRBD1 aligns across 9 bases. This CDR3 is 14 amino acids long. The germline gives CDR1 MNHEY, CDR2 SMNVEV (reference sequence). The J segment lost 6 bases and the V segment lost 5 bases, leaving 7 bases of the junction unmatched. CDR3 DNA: TGTGCCAGCAGTAACCCGGGACAGGGACATGGCTACACCTTC. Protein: CASSNPGQGHGYTF.

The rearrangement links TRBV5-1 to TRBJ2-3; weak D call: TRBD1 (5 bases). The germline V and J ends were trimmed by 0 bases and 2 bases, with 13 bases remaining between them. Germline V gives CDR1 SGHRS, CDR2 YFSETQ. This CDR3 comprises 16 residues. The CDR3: CASSLVVQGNTDTQYF. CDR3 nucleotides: TGCGCCAGCAGCTTGGTAGTGCAGGGCAACACAGATACGCAGTATTTT.

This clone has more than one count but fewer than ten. The CDR3 DNA reads as TGTGCCAGCAGTTTATGGTCAGGGGCAGATACGCAGTATTTT. It yields the protein CASSLWSGADTQYF. The chain joins TRBV27 to TRBJ2-3; possible D gene TRBD1, 6 bases. CDR1 MNHEY and CDR2 SMNVEV come from the germline V gene (reference sequence). The CDR3 is 14 amino acids. Deletions cut 1 base from V and 4 bases from J, with 9 bases between.

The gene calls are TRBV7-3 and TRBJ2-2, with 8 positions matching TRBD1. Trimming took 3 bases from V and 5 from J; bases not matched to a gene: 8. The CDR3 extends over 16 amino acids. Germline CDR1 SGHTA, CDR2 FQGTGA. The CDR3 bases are TGTGCCAGCAGCTTTCACGGACAGGGTTTAACCGGGGAGCTGTTTTTT. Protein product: CASSFHGQGLTGELFF.

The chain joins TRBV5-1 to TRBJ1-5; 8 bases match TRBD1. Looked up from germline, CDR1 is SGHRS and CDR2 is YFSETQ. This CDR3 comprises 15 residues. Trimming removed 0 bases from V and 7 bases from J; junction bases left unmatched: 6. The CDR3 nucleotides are TGCGCCAGCAGCTTGGCAGGACAGGGAGGACAGCCCCAGCATTTT. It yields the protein CASSLAGQGGQPQHF.

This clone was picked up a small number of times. The CDR3 bases are TGTGCCAGCAGTGACTCACGACAGTCTGGGGCCAACGTCCTGACTTTC. This gives the protein CASSDSRQSGANVLTF. This chain links TRBV6-4 with TRBJ2-6; weak D call: TRBD1 (5 bases). V lost 0 bases, J lost 1 base, and 7 bases lay in between. Germline assignment: CDR1 MRHNA and CDR2 SNTAGT. This CDR3 region has 16 residues.

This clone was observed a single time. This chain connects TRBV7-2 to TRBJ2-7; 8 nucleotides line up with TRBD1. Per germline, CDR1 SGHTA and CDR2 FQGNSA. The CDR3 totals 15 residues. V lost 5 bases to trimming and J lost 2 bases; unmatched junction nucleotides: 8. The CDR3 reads CASSPRGQGAYEQYF. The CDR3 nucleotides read TGTGCCAGCAGCCCCAGGGGGCAGGGGGCCTACGAGCAGTACTTC. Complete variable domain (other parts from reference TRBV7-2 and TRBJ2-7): GAGVSQSPSNKVTEKGKDVELRCDPISGHTALYWYRQSLGQGLEFLIYFQGNSAPDKSGLPSDRFSAERTGGSVSTLTIQRTQQEDSAVYLCASSPRGQGAYEQYFGPGTRLTVT.

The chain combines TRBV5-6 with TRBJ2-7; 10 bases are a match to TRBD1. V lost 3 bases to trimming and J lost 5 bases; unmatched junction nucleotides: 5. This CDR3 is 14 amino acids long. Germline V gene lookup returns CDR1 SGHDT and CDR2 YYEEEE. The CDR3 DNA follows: TGTGCCAGCAGCTGGGGACAGGGGTTCAACGAGCAGTACTTC. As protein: CASSWGQGFNEQYF.

The CDR3 DNA sequence: TGTGCCAGTAGTACTATGACAGGGCCAACTGGGGCCAACGTCCTGACTTTC. Translated, it gives CASSTMTGPTGANVLTF. The rearrangement uses TRBV19 and TRBJ2-6; 7 bases line up with TRBD1. This CDR3 has 17 residues. The V gene's germline CDR1 is LNHDA and CDR2 SQIVND (reference sequence). J was trimmed by 2 bases and V by 4 bases; bases with no gene match: 8.

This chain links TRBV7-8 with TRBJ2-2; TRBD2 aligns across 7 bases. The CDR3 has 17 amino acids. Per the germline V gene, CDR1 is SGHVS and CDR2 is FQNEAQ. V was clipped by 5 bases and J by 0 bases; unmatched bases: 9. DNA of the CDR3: TGTGCCAGCAGCCTAAGGGGCGGGAGCCCGAACACCGGGGAGCTGTTTTTT. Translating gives CASSLRGGSPNTGELFF.

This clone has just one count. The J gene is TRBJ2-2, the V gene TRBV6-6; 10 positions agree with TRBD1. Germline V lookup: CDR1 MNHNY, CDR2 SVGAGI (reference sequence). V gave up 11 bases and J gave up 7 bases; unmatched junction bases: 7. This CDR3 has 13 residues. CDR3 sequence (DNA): TGTGCCGGGTTGACAGGGGGCAACGGGGAGCTGTTTTTT. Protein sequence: CAGLTGGNGELFF.

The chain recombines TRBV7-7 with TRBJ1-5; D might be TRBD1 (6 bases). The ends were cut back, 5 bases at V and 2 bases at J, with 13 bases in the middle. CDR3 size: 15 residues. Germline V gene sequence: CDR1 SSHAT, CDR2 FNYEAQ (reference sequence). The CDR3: CASSRQQGGNQPQHF. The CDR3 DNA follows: TGTGCCAGCAGCCGACAACAGGGAGGCAATCAGCCCCAGCATTTT. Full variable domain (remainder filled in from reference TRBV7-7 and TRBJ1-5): GAGVSQSPRYKVTKRGQDVTLRCDPISSHATLYWYQQALGQGPEFLTYFNYEAQPDKSGLPSDRFSAERPEGSISTLTIQRTEQRDSAMYRCASSRQQGGNQPQHFGDGTRLSIL.

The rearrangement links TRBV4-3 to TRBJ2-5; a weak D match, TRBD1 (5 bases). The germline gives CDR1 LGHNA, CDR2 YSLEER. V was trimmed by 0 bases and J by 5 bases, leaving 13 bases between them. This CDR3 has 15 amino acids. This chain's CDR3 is CASSQDRPGRETQYF. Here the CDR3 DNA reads TGCGCCAGCAGCCAAGATCGGCCAGGGCGGGAGACCCAGTACTTC.

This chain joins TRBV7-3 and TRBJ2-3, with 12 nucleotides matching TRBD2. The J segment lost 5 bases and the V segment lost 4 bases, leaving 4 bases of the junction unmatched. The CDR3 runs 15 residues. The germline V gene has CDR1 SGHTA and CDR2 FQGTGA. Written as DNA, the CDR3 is TGTGCCAGCAGCTCCCAACTAGCGGGAGGAGATACGCAGTATTTT. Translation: CASSSQLAGGDTQYF.